The text below deals with one T cell receptor (beta chain). No cognate antigen has been identified for it. One base away there is no much larger clone; base qualities are not given. Each collaborating institution followed its own protocols to collect whole blood in K2EDTA tubes. For TCRbeta analysis, collaborator samples were shipped as frozen whole blood, as isolated PBMCs, or as DNA extracted from either sample type. TCRbeta CDR3 regions were amplified from genomic DNA by means of the immunoSEQ Assay, a bias-controlled multiplex PCR. In the paper's pipeline: Within the assay, amplification of reference gene primers was used to estimate how many nucleated cells each sample contained. Sequence reads were collapsed and filtered to measure the absolute abundance of every unique TCRbeta CDR3 rearrangement. Productive Simpson clonality was computed per sample as the square root of Simpson's diversity index over productive rearrangements. In TCRdb, the immuneACCESS table is reduced to in-frame sequences with V and J assigned. These tables do not hold every clone; where another copy was compared, an unresolved V gene accounts for under half, and the others remain unexplained. The DNA was the basis for D and trimming; V, J and clone size are from that table. The sample contains fewer than 75,000 clones, 70% to 90% of them found a single time. Of the sample, 3.5% to 5.5% is held by the ten largest clones.

CDR1 and CDR2, per the germline V gene, are MNHEY and SVGAGI. The CDR3 sequence holds 14 residues, the cysteine and phenylalanine included. The sequence is cut down to CDR3 DNA, 42 bases in frame from base 1. A distance of 13 bases separates the germline ends of V and J, which lose 5 bases and 2 bases respectively. The source of the sample is a study of blood T cell repertoires in COVID-19 (dated by TCRdb to 2019 to 2021). In terms of the full investigation: Samples from collaborators originated in the United States, Italy and Spain and spanned both the acute and convalescent phases of COVID-19. The prospective study material was composed of cDNA or gDNA derived from T cells, B-cell-depleted T cells, or PBMCs. The dataset comprised deeply sampled blood TCRbeta repertoires from subjects exposed to, actively infected with, or recovered from COVID-19. The repertoires were made available in a free public database intended to serve as a resource for research on the immune response to SARS-CoV-2. Samples came from the ongoing ImmuneRACE study (first 160 participants) plus 1,254 subjects from 6 global collaborators. Sample metadata almost always included a de-identified subject ID, COVID-19 status, age in years and sex. HLA class I and class II types, where available, came from metadata supplied by the sample provider rather than from assay-based typing. Overall results and qualifications from the work: The amount of clinical and demographic metadata varied by source and participant and was provided uncurated.

Sequenced material: peripheral blood. This sequence originates from a man in his fifties or sixties with active COVID-19. This sequence uses TRBV6-5 and TRBJ2-7, and the D gene may be TRBD1, 5 bases matching. CDR3 sequence: CASSHRSQTYEQYF. The nucleotide sequence is TGTGCCAGCAGTCACAGGAGTCAAACCTACGAGCAGTACTTC.